This TCR beta chain derives from a study of control samples from healthy donors and cancer patients. Sequencing used immunoSEQ multiplex PCR; TCRdb keeps in-frame clones, though not all of them. The profile shows roughly 70,000 clones, approximately 80% of them singletons. There are 13 residues in the CDR3. The V end was cut by 8 bases, the J end by 5 bases, with 14 bases between. The TCR comes from a man aged 50 to 60 in good health. The sample consisted of blood. The rearrangement joins TRBV12-3 or TRBV12-4 to TRBJ2-3; TRBD1 or TRBD2 may be the D gene (5 bases each). The CDR3 DNA sequence: TGTGCCAGCGGGGACCCTGGGGGAGATACGCAGTATTTT. This sequence encodes CASGDPGGDTQYF.